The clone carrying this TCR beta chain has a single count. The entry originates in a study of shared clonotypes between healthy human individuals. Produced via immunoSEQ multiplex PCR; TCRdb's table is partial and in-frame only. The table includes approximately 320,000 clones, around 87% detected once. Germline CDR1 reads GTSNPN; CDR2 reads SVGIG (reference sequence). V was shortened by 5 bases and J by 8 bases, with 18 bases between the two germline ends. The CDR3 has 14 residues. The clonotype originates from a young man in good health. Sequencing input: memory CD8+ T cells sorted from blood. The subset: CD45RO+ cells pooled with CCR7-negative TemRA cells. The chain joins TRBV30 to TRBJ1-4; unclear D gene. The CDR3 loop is CAWGRPQLWEKLFF. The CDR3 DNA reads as TGTGCCTGGGGCCGTCCCCAGCTTTGGGAAAAACTGTTTTTT.